The following is a T cell receptor (beta chain) sequence with its context. The sample is drawn from a study of blood T cell repertoires in COVID-19. The overall study: The analysed material was cDNA or gDNA that came from T cells, B-cell-depleted T cells, or PBMCs.

Authors' methods: Quantification of nucleated cells was approximated via reference gene primer amplification. Produced via immunoSEQ multiplex PCR; TCRdb's table is partial and in-frame only. V and J calls plus clone size are reproduced from that table; the DNA served to infer D and trimming. The sample lists about 67,000 clones; roughly nine tenths were seen once. The germline V gene encodes CDR1 SGHTA and CDR2 FQGNSA. The V gene end was trimmed by 1 base and the J gene end by 3 bases; junction bases not matched to a gene: 7. The CDR3 consists of 18 residues. The V and J genes are TRBV7-2 and TRBJ2-5; 14 bases align to TRBD2. The clonotype originates from a man aged 45-65 years with active COVID-19. Sequencing used peripheral blood. CDR3 sequence (DNA): TGTGCCAGCAGCTTAGGTGGACTAGCGGGGGGAATAAAAGAGACCCAGTACTTC. Amino acid sequence: CASSLGGLAGGIKETQYF.